This T cell receptor beta chain was sequenced for a study of shared clonotypes between healthy human individuals. The V gene lost 8 bases and the J gene lost 2 bases, with 17 bases spanning the gap. The germline gives CDR1 SGDLS, CDR2 YYNGEE. The CDR3 extends over 16 amino acids. The naive CD8 subset, CD45RO-negative cells positively selected for CCR7, excluded terminally differentiated effector memory CD45RA+ cells. Sequencing used immunoSEQ multiplex PCR; TCRdb keeps in-frame clones, though not all of them. Of millions of clones listed, 85% to 95% are singletons. This sequence originates from a young man in good health. Some clones in this sample may be carry-over from other donors' samples. This rearrangement joins TRBV9 to TRBJ2-6; TRBD1 might be the D (5 bases). The sequenced sample was naive CD8+ T cells from PBMCs. The CDR3 loop is CASKDPQVAGANVLTF. The CDR3 DNA reads as TGTGCCAGTAAGGACCCACAGGTGGCTGGGGCCAACGTCCTGACTTTC.